The 24 T cell receptor beta chains in this list originate from one sample, sequenced in a study of blood T cell repertoires in COVID-19. Repertoires were generated with immunoSEQ multiplex PCR, while TCRdb's copy carries only in-frame clones and drops some. The repertoire holds fewer than 450,000 clones, with about 87% as singletons. The sequenced sample consisted of peripheral blood. The source is a woman between 50 and 59 years old with COVID-19, enrolled during active disease.

The chain has TRBV6-5 and TRBJ2-7; D is undetermined. The CDR3 is 15 residues long. Trimming shortened V by 6 bases and J by 0 bases, and 15 bases separated the two germline ends. Germline-derived CDR1 and CDR2 are MNHEY and SVGAGI. The CDR3 loop is CASRAGSSISYEQYF. The CDR3 DNA is TGTGCCAGCAGGGCCGGGTCATCAATCTCCTACGAGCAGTACTTC.

The genes are TRBV5-1 and TRBJ2-7, with 10 bases fitting TRBD2. Germline V gives CDR1 SGHRS, CDR2 YFSETQ. The CDR3 totals 18 residues. The V and J ends lost 5 bases and 2 bases, in that order; junction bases with no gene match: 16. As DNA, the CDR3 is TGCGCCAGCAGGCTGGACCTCTCCTCTAGCGGGGGTCCCTACGAGCAGTACTTC. Amino acids: CASRLDLSSSGGPYEQYF.

The chain uses TRBV7-2 and TRBJ2-7; D unclear. Trimming took off 7 bases at V and 5 bases at J, with 18 bases between the two ends. Germline-derived CDR1 and CDR2 are SGHTA and FQGNSA. The CDR3 extends over 14 amino acids. The DNA of the CDR3 is TGTGCCAGCACCCTTTGGCTAGGAGCGAACGAGCAGTACTTC. Protein: CASTLWLGANEQYF.

The CDR3 DNA is TGTGCCAGCAGCGCTCAGATGTCAGGGACTGAAGCTTTCTTT. Residues: CASSAQMSGTEAFF. The chain recombines TRBV9 with TRBJ1-1, with D perhaps TRBD1 (5 bases). Germline V gene lookup returns CDR1 SGDLS and CDR2 YYNGEE. The V end was cut by 3 bases, the J end by 5 bases, with 14 bases between. This CDR3 is built from 14 residues.

The V gene is TRBV6-5, the J gene TRBJ1-1, with D possibly being TRBD1 (5 bases). The CDR3 has 13 amino acids. V was clipped by 7 bases and J by 2 bases, with 11 bases between them. Per the germline V gene, CDR1 is MNHEY and CDR2 is SVGAGI. CDR3 protein: CASMEQVNTEAFF. For the CDR3, the DNA is TGTGCCAGCATGGAACAGGTCAACACTGAAGCTTTCTTT.

The J gene is TRBJ1-5, the V gene TRBV5-6, with D maybe TRBD1 (5 bases). Trimming pared 4 bases from V and 6 bases from J, leaving 14 bases between. Germline V gives CDR1 SGHDT, CDR2 YYEEEE. CDR3 size: 14 residues. The CDR3 region has the DNA TGTGCCAGCAGCGCGGGGCCGGGCGGTCAGCCCCAGCATTTT. It is translated as CASSAGPGGQPQHF.

The rearrangement uses TRBV25-1 and TRBJ1-2; the D gene is possibly TRBD1 (6 bases). Germline V gene lookup returns CDR1 MGHDK and CDR2 SYGVNS. The CDR3 is made up of 15 amino acids. Trimming took off 2 bases at V and 1 base at J, with 11 bases between the two ends. CDR3 in amino acids: CASSEKTRGNYGYTF. For the CDR3, the DNA is TGTGCCAGCAGTGAAAAGACCAGGGGTAACTATGGCTACACCTTC.

CDR3 residues: CASSIDRDIVSSPLHF. DNA for the CDR3: TGTGCCAGTAGTATAGACCGAGACATAGTTTCCTCACCCCTCCACTTT. This rearrangement joins TRBV19 to TRBJ1-6; no clear D. The CDR3 is 16 residues long. V shed 0 bases and J shed 10 bases, with 16 bases lying between them. The germline V gene encodes CDR1 LNHDA and CDR2 SQIVND (reference sequence).

The chain couples TRBV30 to TRBJ2-3, with 8 bases aligning to TRBD2. V was pared by 5 bases and J by 4 bases, with 8 bases of the junction left unmatched. The length of the CDR3 is 14 residues. Germline V gene lookup returns CDR1 GTSNPN and CDR2 SVGIG (reference sequence). CDR3 sequence (DNA): TGTGCCTGGTCCGGGACTAGTTATCCAGATACGCAGTATTTT. This encodes CAWSGTSYPDTQYF.

This chain connects TRBV19 to TRBJ2-1; 10 bases line up with TRBD2. After removal of 7 bases from V and 5 bases from J, the junction contained 14 bases not matched to a gene. The germline gives CDR1 LNHDA, CDR2 SQIVND (reference sequence). The CDR3 has 17 residues. The CDR3: CASTDWGRLAGDNEQFF. DNA for the CDR3: TGTGCCAGTACCGACTGGGGGCGGCTAGCGGGGGACAATGAGCAGTTCTTC.

The chain links TRBV3-1 (or the pseudogene TRBV3-2) to TRBJ1-4; 9 bases line up with TRBD1. This CDR3 region has 14 residues. In germline, CDR1 is LGHDT, CDR2 YNNKEL (reference sequence). Losses at the gene ends were 4 bases for V and 8 bases for J; bases not matched to a gene: 5. This CDR3 is CASSRRDREEKLFF. In DNA form, the CDR3 reads TGTGCCAGCAGCCGGCGGGACAGGGAAGAAAAACTGTTTTTT.

This chain uses TRBV18 with TRBJ2-2; 7 positions agree with TRBD1. Germline V lookup: CDR1 KGHSH, CDR2 LQKENI. The CDR3 contains 17 residues. V dropped 1 base and J dropped 0; count of bases not matched to a gene: 5. The CDR3 coding sequence is TGTGCCAGCTCACCACGGAACAGGGGTTCGAACACCGGGGAGCTGTTTTTT. It codes for CASSPRNRGSNTGELFF. The full variable domain, rest sourced from reference TRBV18 and TRBJ2-2, is NAGVMQNPRHLVRRRGQEARLRCSPMKGHSHVYWYRQLPEEGLKFMVYLQKENIIDESGMPKERFSAEFPKEGPSILRIQQVVRGDSAAYFCASSPRNRGSNTGELFFGEGSRLTVL.

The V and J genes are TRBV3-1 (or the pseudogene TRBV3-2) and TRBJ1-1, with a tentative D call TRBD1 (5 bases). The CDR3 covers 13 residues. The ends were cut back, 1 base at V and 6 bases at J, with 9 bases in the middle. Per the germline V gene, CDR1 is LGHDT and CDR2 is YNNKEL (reference sequence). The CDR3 protein is CASSQVKGSEAFF. DNA for the CDR3: TGTGCCAGCAGCCAAGTCAAGGGGTCTGAAGCTTTCTTT.

This chain uses TRBV13 with TRBJ2-5, with D perhaps matching TRBD2 (6 bases). The germline V and J ends were trimmed by 6 bases and 4 bases, with 9 bases remaining between them. There are 12 residues in the CDR3. The germline gives CDR1 PRHDT, CDR2 FYEKMQ (reference sequence). CDR3 nucleotide sequence: TGTGCCAGCAGGCGGGACCGAGAGACCCAGTACTTC. This translates into CASRRDRETQYF.

The rearrangement joins TRBV6-5 to TRBJ1-1; no reliable D call. Per germline, CDR1 MNHEY and CDR2 SVGAGI. V shed 7 bases and J shed 0 bases, with 12 bases lying between them. CDR3 length equals 14 residues. CDR3 region: CASNPGSMNTEAFF. The CDR3 nucleotides read TGTGCCAGCAATCCGGGGAGTATGAACACTGAAGCTTTCTTT.

The gene calls are TRBV7-9 and TRBJ2-6, with unresolved D. V lost 5 bases and J lost 0, with 14 bases in between. Germline V lookup: CDR1 SEHNR, CDR2 FQNEAQ (reference sequence). This CDR3 spans 17 amino acids. The CDR3 region is CASSLNPVYSGANVLTF. The CDR3 coding sequence is TGTGCCAGCAGCCTGAACCCTGTCTACTCTGGGGCCAACGTCCTGACTTTC.

The chain employs TRBV28 and TRBJ2-4; 8 bases are shared with TRBD2. The V gene end was trimmed by 4 bases and the J gene end by 5 bases; junction bases not matched to a gene: 16. Germline V gives CDR1 MDHEN, CDR2 SYDVKM. This CDR3 comprises 18 residues. CDR3 sequence (DNA): TGTGCCAGCAGTTCCCCAATGTCGGGGGGGACTCCTCAAAACATTCAGTACTTC. Its translation is CASSSPMSGGTPQNIQYF.

The chain recombines TRBV6-5 with TRBJ1-1, with D possibly being TRBD1 (5 bases). This CDR3 has 13 residues. Germline loops: CDR1 MNHEY, CDR2 SVGAGI. V lost 6 bases and J 0 bases, leaving 8 bases between the germline ends. The CDR3 DNA is TGTGCCAGCAGGGAGGGGTTGAACACTGAAGCTTTCTTT. The encoded protein is CASREGLNTEAFF.

The rearrangement uses TRBV6-6 and TRBJ1-6, with D possibly being TRBD1 (5 bases). Trimming took off 8 bases at V and 9 bases at J, with 14 bases between the two ends. The CDR3 spans 13 residues. Germline CDR1 and CDR2: MNHNY and SVGAGI (reference sequence). The DNA of the CDR3 is TGTGCCAGCCGCGGGGGGGTCGGTTCACCCCTCCACTTT. It encodes CASRGGVGSPLHF.

The chain joins TRBV2 to TRBJ1-3; TRBD1 matches at 7 bases. CDR1 is SNHLY, CDR2 FYNNEI, per germline. This CDR3 comprises 16 residues. Trimming removed 4 bases from V and 0 bases from J; junction bases left unmatched: 6. The CDR3 loop reads CASSVGQVLSGNTIYF. The CDR3 DNA is TGTGCCAGCAGTGTCGGACAGGTTCTCTCTGGAAACACCATATATTTT.

This rearrangement joins TRBV7-7 to TRBJ1-4, with D tentatively TRBD1 (6 bases). Germline assignment: CDR1 SSHAT and CDR2 FNYEAQ (reference sequence). The CDR3 runs 13 residues. Trimming left V 4 bases short and J 6 bases short, with 9 bases between. CDR3 DNA: TGTGCCAGCAGCTCAGGACAGCATGAAAAACTGTTTTTT. Translating it yields CASSSGQHEKLFF.

The chain employs TRBV2 and TRBJ2-3; D is unclear. Between the trimmed V and J ends, which lost 3 bases and 11 bases, there was a span of 12 bases. From germline, CDR1 is SNHLY and CDR2 FYNNEI. The CDR3 is 12 residues long. In DNA form, the CDR3 reads TGTGCCAGCAGTGATAGAAATCGGTGGCAGTATTTT. This encodes CASSDRNRWQYF.

The chain uses TRBV2 and TRBJ1-3; 7 positions match TRBD1. In germline, CDR1 is SNHLY, CDR2 FYNNEI. The V gene end was trimmed by 5 bases and the J gene end by 0 bases; junction bases not matched to a gene: 13. The CDR3 is made up of 18 amino acids. The CDR3 spells CASSHPGRGPSSGNTIYF. CDR3 nucleotides: TGTGCCAGCAGTCACCCCGGGAGGGGGCCAAGCTCTGGAAACACCATATATTTT.

The rearrangement links TRBV9 to TRBJ1-2; D may be TRBD1 (5 bases). CDR1 SGDLS and CDR2 YYNGEE come from the germline V gene. This CDR3 is 15 amino acids long. V dropped 4 bases and J dropped 4 bases, with 17 bases sitting between them. CDR3 DNA: TGTGCCAGCAGCCCCCGGGAGGGACGAGCCTATGGCTACACCTTC. This translates into CASSPREGRAYGYTF.